The 17 T cell receptor beta chains in this list originate from one sample, sequenced in a study of PD-1 blockade in mismatch repair-deficient tumors. Clones were sequenced by immunoSEQ multiplex PCR, and TCRdb holds only the in-frame ones, with some missing. The table shows approximately 60,000 clones, with about 87% occurring only once. This material consisted of peripheral blood, taken 52 weeks after starting pembrolizumab. These TCRs come from an adult with mismatch repair-deficient cancer.

This clone occurred a few times. The J gene is TRBJ2-3, the V gene TRBV27; no clear D gene. This CDR3 is 12 amino acids long. Trimming removed 3 bases at V and 4 bases at J, with 5 bases between. The germline gives CDR1 MNHEY, CDR2 SMNVEV (reference sequence). DNA for the CDR3: TGTGCCAGCAGTTTCACGTCAGATACGCAGTATTTT. This encodes CASSFTSDTQYF.

The CDR3 reads CASSESPSGRAETQYF. Here the CDR3 DNA reads TGTGCCAGCAGTGAATCCCCCAGCGGGAGGGCAGAGACCCAGTACTTC. The rearrangement joins TRBV6-1 to TRBJ2-5; 10 bases are a match to TRBD2. The junction had 7 bases not matched to a gene; V was cut back by 2 bases and J by 4 bases. Germline V lookup: CDR1 MNHNS, CDR2 SASEGT. The CDR3 is 16 amino acids.

The chain recombines TRBV11-3 with TRBJ1-5, with D unclear. The V end was cut by 1 base, the J end by 1 base, with 20 bases between. The CDR3 runs 19 residues. Germline CDR1 reads SGHNT; CDR2 reads YENEEA. This CDR3 is CASSLAVESIGRSNQPQHF. The CDR3 coding sequence is TGTGCCAGCAGCTTAGCCGTCGAAAGTATCGGCAGAAGCAATCAGCCCCAGCATTTT.

The V and J genes are TRBV7-2 and TRBJ2-7; D is possibly TRBD2 (6 bases). The CDR3 spans 13 residues. V lost 3 bases to trimming and J lost 5 bases, with 11 bases between them. Germline CDR1 and CDR2: SGHTA and FQGNSA. The CDR3 loop reads CASSFRGVDEQYF. The CDR3 coding sequence is TGTGCCAGCAGCTTCCGCGGGGTCGACGAGCAGTACTTC.

The rearrangement links TRBV19 to TRBJ1-1; 7 bases map to TRBD1. With V trimmed by 3 bases and J by 5 bases, 3 bases remained unmatched. CDR1 and CDR2 (germline): LNHDA, SQIVND (reference sequence). The CDR3 covers 13 residues. This chain's CDR3 is CASSITGATEAFF. The CDR3 DNA reads as TGTGCCAGTAGTATTACAGGGGCAACTGAAGCTTTCTTT.

V is TRBV9 and J is TRBJ2-1; TRBD1 aligns across 7 bases. Germline CDR1 and CDR2: SGDLS and YYNGEE. The CDR3 has 14 amino acids. Trimming at V came to 1 base and at J to 5 bases, leaving 3 bases not matched to a gene. This CDR3 is CASSVRDRDNEQFF. CDR3 nucleotides: TGTGCCAGCAGCGTACGGGACAGAGACAATGAGCAGTTCTTC.

This clone has a handful of counts. V gene TRBV4-1 combines with J gene TRBJ2-7; D is unresolved. This CDR3 region has 17 residues. Germline V lookup: CDR1 MGHRA, CDR2 YSYEKL. The V gene lost 0 bases and the J gene lost 1 base, with 16 bases spanning the gap. DNA of the CDR3: TGCGCCAGCAGCCAAGATCCCCATTATTTTCAGTCCTACGAGCAGTACTTC. Amino acid sequence: CASSQDPHYFQSYEQYF.

This chain links TRBV5-6 with TRBJ2-7, with a weak D call TRBD1 (7 bases). The CDR3 is made up of 16 amino acids. Looked up from germline, CDR1 is SGHDT and CDR2 is YYEEEE. Deletions cut 0 bases from V and 4 bases from J, with 17 bases between. The CDR3 nucleotides read TGTGCCAGCAGCTTGGAGGAGGGCAGGGGGATATACGAGCAGTACTTC. Protein product: CASSLEEGRGIYEQYF.

The chain is built from TRBV12-5 and TRBJ2-1, with 11 bases matching TRBD2. This CDR3 is 16 amino acids long. CDR1 and CDR2 (germline): LGHNT, FRNRAP. Trimming removed 6 bases from V and 4 bases from J; junction bases left unmatched: 8. This chain's CDR3 is CASGGGTSGEYNEQFF. CDR3 coding DNA: TGTGCTAGTGGGGGGGGGACTAGCGGAGAGTACAATGAGCAGTTCTTC.

The chain couples TRBV7-8 to TRBJ2-2; D not resolved. CDR3 length: 14 amino acids. Trimming stripped 1 base from V and 4 bases from J, with 7 bases between. Germline V lookup: CDR1 SGHVS, CDR2 FQNEAQ. The CDR3 spells CASSLEALTGELFF. The DNA for the CDR3 is TGTGCCAGCAGCTTAGAGGCCCTCACCGGGGAGCTGTTTTTT.

This chain joins TRBV13 and TRBJ2-7; 8 positions match TRBD1. Germline V gene sequence: CDR1 PRHDT, CDR2 FYEKMQ (reference sequence). The V and J ends lost 5 bases and 0 bases, in that order; junction bases with no gene match: 3. The CDR3 spans 14 residues. The DNA of the CDR3 is TGTGCCAGCAGCGAAGGACAGGGCTCCTACGAGCAGTACTTC. Protein: CASSEGQGSYEQYF.

The chain is built from TRBV25-1 and TRBJ1-1; perhaps TRBD1 as D (6 bases). V lost 3 bases and J lost 4, with 15 bases in between. Per germline, CDR1 MGHDK and CDR2 SYGVNS. This CDR3 has 15 residues. The CDR3 nucleotides read TGTGCCAGCAGTGATCAGGGGCGTATACCCACTGAAGCTTTCTTT. It codes for CASSDQGRIPTEAFF.

V and J are TRBV14 and TRBJ2-3; the D is unclear. The germline V and J ends were trimmed by 4 bases and 5 bases, with 10 bases remaining between them. Germline V CDR1 and CDR2: SGHDN, FVKESK. The CDR3 runs 13 residues. CDR3: CASSLNPGDTQYF. CDR3 sequence (DNA): TGTGCCAGCAGCCTCAATCCCGGAGATACGCAGTATTTT.

V and J are TRBV7-6 and TRBJ1-1, with D perhaps matching TRBD1 (5 bases). The V and J ends lost 1 base and 1 base respectively, with 16 bases between them. This CDR3 is built from 17 residues. CDR1 is SGHVS and CDR2 is FNYEAQ in the germline V gene. This CDR3 reads CASSLVARGGGNTEAFF. CDR3 DNA sequence: TGTGCCAGCAGCTTAGTCGCGCGGGGGGGAGGGAACACTGAAGCTTTCTTT.

This chain connects TRBV11-3 to TRBJ2-3; TRBD2 agrees at 11 bases. In germline, CDR1 is SGHNT, CDR2 YENEEA. With V trimmed by 0 bases and J by 1 base, 6 bases remained unmatched. The CDR3 length is 18 residues. CDR3 loop: CASSLDGVLAGGTDTQYF. CDR3 bases: TGTGCCAGCAGCTTAGACGGGGTACTAGCGGGGGGCACAGATACGCAGTATTTT.

J is TRBJ2-6 and V is TRBV28, with 12 bases matching TRBD2. The CDR3 has 19 residues. CDR1 MDHEN and CDR2 SYDVKM come from the germline V gene. V dropped 3 bases and J dropped 0; count of bases not matched to a gene: 6. This CDR3 reads CASSFLAGGPSSGANVLTF. CDR3 coding DNA: TGTGCCAGCAGTTTTCTAGCGGGAGGGCCTTCCTCTGGGGCCAACGTCCTGACTTTC.

The chain is built from TRBV6-6 and TRBJ1-1, with D possibly being TRBD1 (6 bases). Between the trimmed V and J ends, which lost 1 base and 1 base, there was a span of 7 bases. The CDR3 contains 14 residues. Germline assignment: CDR1 MNHNY and CDR2 SVGAGI (reference sequence). For the CDR3, the DNA is TGTGCCAGCAGTTACTTACAGGGGAACACTGAAGCTTTCTTT. It translates to CASSYLQGNTEAFF.